The clone carrying this TCR beta chain was seen a few times. Its specificity is not known. Germline CDR1 MDHEN, CDR2 SYDVKM. This CDR3 contains 17 residues. Deletions cut 6 bases from V and 2 bases from J, with 21 bases between. This sample was included in a study of regulatory T cells in long-lasting Graves disease. Study findings and constraints: Compared with new cases, persistent Graves' patients showed reduced TCR diversity.

Sample time point: newly diagnosed GD, antithyroid drugs for less than 3 months. Making the TCR library involved RNA that had been extracted from PBMCs. Both iRepertoire HTBI primers and Arm-PCR of CDR3 regions were used to build the TCR beta libraries. TCRdb ran MiXCR on the multiplex PCR reads and lists one entry per CDR3 protein. The sample lists roughly 420,000 distinct CDR3 sequences, 11% to 15% seen once, with approximately 17% in the top ten. The data were also submitted as part of a second study, on T cells in Graves' hyperthyroidism and ophthalmopathy. That paper notes: During a first-round RT-PCR of the TCR CDR3, the HTBI primer set was used. Within blood appeared most thyroid clonotypes that had expanded above 0.001.

The genes are TRBV28 and TRBJ2-3, with D possibly matching TRBD2 (5 bases). This clonotype was sampled from a woman in her fifties or sixties with Graves disease. This specimen consisted of peripheral blood mononuclear cells (PBMCs), obtained at new diagnosis, from a patient treated with antithyroid drugs. The CDR3: CASSPYSLAPYTDTQYF. CDR3 DNA: TGTGCCAGCAGCCCATACTCCTTAGCGCCGTACACAGATACGCAGTATTTT.